The subject of this entry is one T cell receptor (beta chain). What it binds is unknown. Using immunoSEQ multiplex PCR, the repertoire was profiled, and TCRdb retains in-frame clones only, with some absent. The sample includes about 99,000 clones, roughly 90% seen only once; the top ten take less than 3.5%. Germline V gene sequence: CDR1 SNHLY, CDR2 FYNNEI. The CDR3 is made up of 14 amino acids. The V end was cut by 7 bases, the J end by 8 bases, with 18 bases between. This record comes from a study of T cell responses to AZD1222 COVID-19 vaccine. Study-level information: Doses given second, at about 4 or about 12 weeks, were pooled.

Overall study findings and caveats: Increased Spike-specific TCR breadth and depth were observed after two AZD1222 doses. There were vaccine-associated CD4 TCRs across spike, dominant at 160-218 and 743-854.

Sample: peripheral blood, taken on day 0 of AZD1222 vaccination. The rearrangement links TRBV2 to TRBJ2-1; weak D call: TRBD2 (5 bases). The clonotype originates from an adult in good health. CDR3 DNA sequence: TGTGCCAGCACCTCAACGCCGGGAAGGGATGAGCAGTTCTTC. This gives the protein CASTSTPGRDEQFF.